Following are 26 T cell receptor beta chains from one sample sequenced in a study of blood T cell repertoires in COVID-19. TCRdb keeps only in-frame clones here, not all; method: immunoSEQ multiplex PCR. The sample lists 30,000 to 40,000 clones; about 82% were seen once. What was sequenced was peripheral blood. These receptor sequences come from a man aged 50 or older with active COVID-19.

The CDR3 spells CASRSGQGSYGYTF. In DNA, the CDR3 is TGTGCCAGCAGATCCGGACAGGGGAGCTATGGCTACACCTTC. The chain uses TRBV28 and TRBJ1-2, with 9 nucleotides matching TRBD1. CDR1 is MDHEN and CDR2 is SYDVKM in the germline V gene. CDR3 length: 14 amino acids. Trimming cost V 6 bases and J 4 bases; bases outside gene matches: 6.

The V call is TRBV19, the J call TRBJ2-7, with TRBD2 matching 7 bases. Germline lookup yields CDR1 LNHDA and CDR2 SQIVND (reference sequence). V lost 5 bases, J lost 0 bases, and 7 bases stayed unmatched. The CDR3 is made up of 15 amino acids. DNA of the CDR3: TGTGCCAGTAGTCCGCCGGGGGGAGACTCCTACGAGCAGTACTTC. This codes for CASSPPGGDSYEQYF.

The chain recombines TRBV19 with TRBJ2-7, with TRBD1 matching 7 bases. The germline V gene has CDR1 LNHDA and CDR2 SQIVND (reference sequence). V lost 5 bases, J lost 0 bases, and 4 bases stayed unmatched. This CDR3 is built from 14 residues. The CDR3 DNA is TGTGCCAGTAGTTTGACAGGGTCCTCCTACGAGCAGTACTTC. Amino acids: CASSLTGSSYEQYF.

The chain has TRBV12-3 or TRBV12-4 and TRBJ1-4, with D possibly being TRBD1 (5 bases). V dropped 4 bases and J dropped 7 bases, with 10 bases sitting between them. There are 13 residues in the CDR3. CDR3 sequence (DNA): TGTGCCAGCAGTTCCAGGGAAGGTGAAAAACTGTTTTTT. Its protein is CASSSREGEKLFF.

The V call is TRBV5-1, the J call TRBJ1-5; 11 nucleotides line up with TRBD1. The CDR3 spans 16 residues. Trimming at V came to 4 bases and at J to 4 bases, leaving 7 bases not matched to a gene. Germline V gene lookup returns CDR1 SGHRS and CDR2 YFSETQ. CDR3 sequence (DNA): TGCGCCAGCAGCCCCGGACAGGGGGCCCCGAATCAGCCCCAGCATTTT. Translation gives CASSPGQGAPNQPQHF.

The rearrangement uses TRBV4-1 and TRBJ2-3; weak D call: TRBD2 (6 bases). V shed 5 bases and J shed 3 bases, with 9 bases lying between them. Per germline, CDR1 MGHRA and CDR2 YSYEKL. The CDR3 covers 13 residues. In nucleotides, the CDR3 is TGCGCCAGCAGCGGAGGGAGGACAGATACGCAGTATTTT. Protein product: CASSGGRTDTQYF.

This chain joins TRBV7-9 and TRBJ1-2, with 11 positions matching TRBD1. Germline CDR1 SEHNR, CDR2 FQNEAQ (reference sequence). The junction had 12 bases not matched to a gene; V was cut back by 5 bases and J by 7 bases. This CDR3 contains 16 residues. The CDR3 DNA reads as TGTGCCAGCAGCCCCTACCCGGGACAGGGGGTTTCTGGCTACACCTTC. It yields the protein CASSPYPGQGVSGYTF.

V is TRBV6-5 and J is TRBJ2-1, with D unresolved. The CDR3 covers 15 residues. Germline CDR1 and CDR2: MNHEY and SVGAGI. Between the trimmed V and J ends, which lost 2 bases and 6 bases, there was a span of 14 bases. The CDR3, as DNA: TGTGCCAGCAGTTACCTTTTCTCCTCTTTCAATGAGCAGTTCTTC. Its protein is CASSYLFSSFNEQFF.

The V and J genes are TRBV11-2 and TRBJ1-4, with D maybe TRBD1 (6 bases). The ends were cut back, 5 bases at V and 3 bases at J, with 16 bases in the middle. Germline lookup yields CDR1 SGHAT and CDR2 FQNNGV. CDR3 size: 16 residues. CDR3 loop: CASSPITGSANEKLFF. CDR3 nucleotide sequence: TGTGCCAGCAGCCCGATCACAGGGAGCGCTAATGAAAAACTGTTTTTT.

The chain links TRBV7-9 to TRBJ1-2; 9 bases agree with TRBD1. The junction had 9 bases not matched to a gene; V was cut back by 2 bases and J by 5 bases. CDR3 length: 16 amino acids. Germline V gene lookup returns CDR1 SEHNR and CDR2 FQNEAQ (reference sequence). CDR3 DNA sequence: TGTGCCAGCAGCTTATTAGAGGGACAGGGTTTGTATGGCTACACCTTC. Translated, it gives CASSLLEGQGLYGYTF.

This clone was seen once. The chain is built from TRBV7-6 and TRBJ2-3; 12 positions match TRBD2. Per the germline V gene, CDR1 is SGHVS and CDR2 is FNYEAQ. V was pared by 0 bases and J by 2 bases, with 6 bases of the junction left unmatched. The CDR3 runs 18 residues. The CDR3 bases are TGTGCCAGCAGCTTAGCACTAGCGGGGGGCCCTATCACAGATACGCAGTATTTT. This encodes CASSLALAGGPITDTQYF.

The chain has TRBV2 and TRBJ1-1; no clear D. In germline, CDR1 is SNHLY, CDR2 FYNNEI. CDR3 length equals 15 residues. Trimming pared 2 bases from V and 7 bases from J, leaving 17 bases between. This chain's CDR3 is CASSELRAREGEAFF. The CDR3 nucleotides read TGTGCCAGCAGTGAACTTAGGGCGAGGGAAGGTGAAGCTTTCTTT.

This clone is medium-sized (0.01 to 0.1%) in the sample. The CDR3 loop is CASGTLGSPLHF. CDR3 nucleotides: TGTGCCAGCGGGACATTGGGTTCACCCCTCCACTTT. This sequence joins TRBV11-2 and TRBJ1-6, with a possible D match to TRBD1 (6 bases). Germline CDR1 and CDR2: SGHAT and FQNNGV. The CDR3 has 12 amino acids. V was clipped by 8 bases and J by 9 bases, with 11 bases between them. Using reference TRBV11-2 and TRBJ1-6 for the parts outside the CDR3, the full variable domain is EAGVAQSPRYKIIEKRQSVAFWCNPISGHATLYWYQQILGQGPKLLIQFQNNGVVDDSQLPKDRFSAERLKGVDSTLKIQPAKLEDSAVYLCASGTLGSPLHFGNGTRLTVT.

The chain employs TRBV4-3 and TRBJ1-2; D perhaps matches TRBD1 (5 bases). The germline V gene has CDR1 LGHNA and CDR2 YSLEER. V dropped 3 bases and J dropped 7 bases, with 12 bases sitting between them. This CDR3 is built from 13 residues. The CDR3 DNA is TGCGCCAGCAGCCACGGGCAAGGGGCTGGCTACACCTTC. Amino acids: CASSHGQGAGYTF.

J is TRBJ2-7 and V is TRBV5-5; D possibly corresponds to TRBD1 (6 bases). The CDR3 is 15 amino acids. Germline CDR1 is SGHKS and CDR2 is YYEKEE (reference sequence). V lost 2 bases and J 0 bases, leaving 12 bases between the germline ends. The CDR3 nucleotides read TGTGCCAGCAGCTTCAACCGGGACAACTCCTACGAGCAGTACTTC. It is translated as CASSFNRDNSYEQYF. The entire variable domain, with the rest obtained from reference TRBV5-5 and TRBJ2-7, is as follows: DAGVTQSPTHLIKTRGQQVTLRCSPISGHKSVSWYQQVLGQGPQFIFQYYEKEERGRGNFPDRFSARQFPNYSSELNVNALLLGDSALYLCASSFNRDNSYEQYFGPGTRLTVT.

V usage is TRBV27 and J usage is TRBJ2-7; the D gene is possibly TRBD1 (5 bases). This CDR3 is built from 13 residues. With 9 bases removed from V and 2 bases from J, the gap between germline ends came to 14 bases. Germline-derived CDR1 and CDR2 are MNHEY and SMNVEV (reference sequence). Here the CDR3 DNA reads TGTGCCAGTACCGGAACAGGAGCCTACGAGCAGTACTTC. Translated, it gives CASTGTGAYEQYF.

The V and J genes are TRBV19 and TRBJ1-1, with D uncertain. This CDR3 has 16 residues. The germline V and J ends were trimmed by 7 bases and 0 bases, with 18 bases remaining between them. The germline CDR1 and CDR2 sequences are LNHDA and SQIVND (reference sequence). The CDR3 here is CASNVGLGRLNTEAFF. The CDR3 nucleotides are TGTGCCAGTAACGTTGGGTTAGGCAGGCTGAACACTGAAGCTTTCTTT.

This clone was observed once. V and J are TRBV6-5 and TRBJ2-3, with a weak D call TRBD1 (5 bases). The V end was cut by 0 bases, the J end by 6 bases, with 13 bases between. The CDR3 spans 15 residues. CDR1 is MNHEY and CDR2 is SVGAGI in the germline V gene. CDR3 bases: TGTGCCAGCAGTTACTCAATGACAGTGCTCGATACGCAGTATTTT. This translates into CASSYSMTVLDTQYF.

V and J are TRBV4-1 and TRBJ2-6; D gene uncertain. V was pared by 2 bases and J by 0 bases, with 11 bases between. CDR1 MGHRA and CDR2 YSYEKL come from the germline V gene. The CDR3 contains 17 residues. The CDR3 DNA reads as TGCGCCAGCAGCCAACTCCTGGCTCTCTCTGGGGCCAACGTCCTGACTTTC. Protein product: CASSQLLALSGANVLTF.

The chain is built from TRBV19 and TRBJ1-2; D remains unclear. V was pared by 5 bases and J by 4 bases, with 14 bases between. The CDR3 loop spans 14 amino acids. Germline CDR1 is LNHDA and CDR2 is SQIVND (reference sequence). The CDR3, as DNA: TGTGCCAGTAGTCCGCGTAAACCTCTCTATGGCTACACCTTC. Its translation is CASSPRKPLYGYTF.

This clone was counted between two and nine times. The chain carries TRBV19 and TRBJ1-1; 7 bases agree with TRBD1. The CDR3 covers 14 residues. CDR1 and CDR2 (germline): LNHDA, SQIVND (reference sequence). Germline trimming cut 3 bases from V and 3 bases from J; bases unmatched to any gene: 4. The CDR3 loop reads CASSISRGDTEAFF. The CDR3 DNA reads TGTGCCAGTAGTATTTCCAGGGGGGACACTGAAGCTTTCTTT.

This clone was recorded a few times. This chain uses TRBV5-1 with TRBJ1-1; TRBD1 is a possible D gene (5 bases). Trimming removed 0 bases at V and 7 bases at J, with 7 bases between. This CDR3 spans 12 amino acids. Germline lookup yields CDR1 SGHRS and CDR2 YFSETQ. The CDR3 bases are TGCGCCAGCAGCTTGGCGACAGTTGAAGCTTTCTTT. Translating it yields CASSLATVEAFF.

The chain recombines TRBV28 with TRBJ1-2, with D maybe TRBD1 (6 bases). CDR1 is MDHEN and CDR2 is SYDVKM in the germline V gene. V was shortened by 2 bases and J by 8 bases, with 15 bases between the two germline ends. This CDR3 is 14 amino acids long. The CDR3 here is CASSLIPRGQGYTF. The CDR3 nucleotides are TGTGCCAGCAGTTTAATCCCCAGGGGCCAAGGCTACACCTTC.

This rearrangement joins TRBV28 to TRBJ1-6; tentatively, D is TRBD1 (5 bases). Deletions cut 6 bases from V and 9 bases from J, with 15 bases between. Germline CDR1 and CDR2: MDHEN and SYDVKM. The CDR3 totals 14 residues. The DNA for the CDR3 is TGTGCCAGCAGGGTAGGGGTCCAAGGTTCACCCCTCCACTTT. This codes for CASRVGVQGSPLHF.

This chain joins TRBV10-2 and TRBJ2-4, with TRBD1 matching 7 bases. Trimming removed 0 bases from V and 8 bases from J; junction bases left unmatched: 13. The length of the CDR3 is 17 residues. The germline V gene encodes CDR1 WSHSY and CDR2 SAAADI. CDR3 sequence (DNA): TGCGCCAGCAGTGAGTCCTACCGGGGACAGAATTTTGACATTCAGTACTTC. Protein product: CASSESYRGQNFDIQYF.

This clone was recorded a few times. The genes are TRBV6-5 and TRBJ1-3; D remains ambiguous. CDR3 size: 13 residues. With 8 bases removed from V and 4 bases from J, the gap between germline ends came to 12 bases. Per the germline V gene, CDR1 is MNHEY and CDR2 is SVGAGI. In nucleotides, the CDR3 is TGTGCCAGCTCAACAAGCGTCGGAAACACCATATATTTT. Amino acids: CASSTSVGNTIYF.